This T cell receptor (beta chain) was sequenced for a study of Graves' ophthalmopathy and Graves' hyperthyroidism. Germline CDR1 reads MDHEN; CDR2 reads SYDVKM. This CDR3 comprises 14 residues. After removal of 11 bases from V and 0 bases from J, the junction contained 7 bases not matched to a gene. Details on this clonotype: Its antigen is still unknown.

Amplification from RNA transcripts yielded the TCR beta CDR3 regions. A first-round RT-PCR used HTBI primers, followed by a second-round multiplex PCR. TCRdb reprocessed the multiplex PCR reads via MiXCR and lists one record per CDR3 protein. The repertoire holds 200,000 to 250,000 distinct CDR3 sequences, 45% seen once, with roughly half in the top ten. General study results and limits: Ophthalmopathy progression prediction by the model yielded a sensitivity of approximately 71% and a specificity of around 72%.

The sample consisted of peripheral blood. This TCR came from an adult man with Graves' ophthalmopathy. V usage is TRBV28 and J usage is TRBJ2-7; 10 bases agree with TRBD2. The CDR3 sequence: CAVAGTSASYEQYF. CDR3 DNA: TGTGCCGTGGCCGGGACTAGCGCCTCCTACGAGCAGTACTTC. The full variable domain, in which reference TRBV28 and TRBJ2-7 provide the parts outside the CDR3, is DVKVTQSSRYLVKRTGEKVFLECVQDMDHENMFWYRQDPGLGLRLIYFSYDVKMKEKGDIPEGYSVSREKKERFSLILESASTNQTSMYLCAVAGTSASYEQYFGPGTRLTVT.